Here is one TCR beta chain with its context. What it binds is unknown. The source of the sample is a study of early T cells in non-severe SARS-CoV-2 infection. Study conclusions and caveats: Private and CD4 specificities were missed by VDJdb matching, which favored anti-spike CD8 responses.

Researchers tagged individual cDNA molecules with unique molecular identifiers. TCRdb fed the 5' RACE reads into MiXCR, producing one record per CDR3 protein. The table shows about 130,000 distinct CDR3 sequences, with around 14% occurring only once. The receptor's source is an adult who was a healthcare worker with PCR-confirmed SARS-CoV-2 infection or an uninfected control (not recorded which). Sequencing was performed on whole blood.

For the CDR3, the DNA is TGTGCCAGCAGCTTAAACCGGGGCGAAAAACTGTTTTTT. It specifies CASSLNRGEKLFF. The chain couples TRBV7-3 to TRBJ1-4; a weak D match, TRBD1 (5 bases). This CDR3 comprises 13 residues. The V and J ends lost 1 base and 8 bases respectively, with 8 bases between them. CDR1 is SGHTA, CDR2 FQGTGA, per germline.